This T cell receptor beta chain was retrieved from a study of cytomegalovirus exposure and HLA in healthy donors. Study-level background: The 100 to 150 validation repertoires were reported in a later analysis to have been generated on the same platform as the roughly 720 first-cohort repertoires. Whole-study results and caveats: According to a later analysis, TCR clusters from the first cohort tended to co-occur in the approximately 120 validation repertoires. In vitro experiments confirmed that a few CMV-associated chains were specific for CMV antigens. Most TCR sequences were seen very rarely across donors, but some public TCRs occurred in many.

Some clones are missing from TCRdb's copy, which holds only in-frame ones; the method was immunoSEQ multiplex PCR. The sample lists 150,000 or so clones; roughly nine tenths were seen once. Germline values: CDR1 SGHRS, CDR2 YFSETQ. The trim removed 4 bases at V and 4 bases at J, leaving 7 bases unmatched. This CDR3 has 14 residues. A remark on this clone: The target antigen is unknown.

The chain combines TRBV5-1 with TRBJ1-2; 7 bases fit TRBD1. Sequences were obtained from PBMCs. The clonotype was recovered from a woman between 18 and 30 years old in good health and CMV-seronegative. CDR3 in amino acids: CASSIGQEVYGYTF. The CDR3 DNA reads TGCGCCAGCAGCATCGGACAGGAGGTCTATGGCTACACCTTC.